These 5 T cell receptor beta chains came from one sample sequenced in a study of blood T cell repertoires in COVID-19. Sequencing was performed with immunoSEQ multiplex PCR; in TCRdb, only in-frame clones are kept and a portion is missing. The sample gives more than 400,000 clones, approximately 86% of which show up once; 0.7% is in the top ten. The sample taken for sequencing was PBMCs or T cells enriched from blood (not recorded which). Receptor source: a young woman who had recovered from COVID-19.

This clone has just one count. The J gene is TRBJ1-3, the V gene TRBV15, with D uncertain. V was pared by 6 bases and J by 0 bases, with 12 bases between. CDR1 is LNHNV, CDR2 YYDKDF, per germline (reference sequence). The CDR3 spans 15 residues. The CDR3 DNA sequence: TGTGCCACCAGGAAGACTGATAGCTCTGGAAACACCATATATTTT. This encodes CATRKTDSSGNTIYF.

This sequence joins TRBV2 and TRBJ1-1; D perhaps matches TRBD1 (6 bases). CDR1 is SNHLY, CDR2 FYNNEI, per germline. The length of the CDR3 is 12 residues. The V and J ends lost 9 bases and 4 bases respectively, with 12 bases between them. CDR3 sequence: CARGGSGTEAFF. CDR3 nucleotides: TGTGCCAGAGGGGGTTCAGGCACTGAAGCTTTCTTT.

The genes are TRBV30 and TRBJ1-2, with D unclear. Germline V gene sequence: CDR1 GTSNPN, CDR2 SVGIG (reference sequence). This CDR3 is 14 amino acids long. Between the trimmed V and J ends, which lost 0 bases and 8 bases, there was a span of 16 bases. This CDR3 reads CAWSVSAGPTGYTF. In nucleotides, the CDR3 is TGTGCCTGGAGTGTTTCGGCAGGCCCTACCGGCTACACCTTC.

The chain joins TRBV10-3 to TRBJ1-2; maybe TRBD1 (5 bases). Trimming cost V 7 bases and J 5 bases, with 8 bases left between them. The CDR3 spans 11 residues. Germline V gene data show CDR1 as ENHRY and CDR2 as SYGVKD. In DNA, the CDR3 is TGTGCCATCACTACAGGATATGGCTACACCTTC. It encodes CAITTGYGYTF.

CDR3 region: CASSLVQGGFGAFF. The CDR3 bases are TGCGCCAGCAGCTTGGTGCAGGGGGGCTTCGGGGCTTTCTTT. The chain is built from TRBV5-1 and TRBJ1-1; 7 nucleotides match TRBD1. The CDR3 runs to 14 residues. Germline-derived CDR1 and CDR2 are SGHRS and YFSETQ. The V segment lost 0 bases and the J segment 11 bases; nucleotides outside the gene matches: 10.